The sequence of this TCR beta chain was determined in a study of blood T cell repertoires in COVID-19 (dated by TCRdb to the early 2020s). About the full investigation: The collaborator samples originated in the United States, Italy and Spain and spanned the acute and convalescent phases of COVID-19. The material from the prospective study consisted of cDNA or gDNA derived from T cells, B-cell-depleted T cells, or PBMCs. Deeply sampled blood TCRbeta repertoires from subjects exposed to, actively infected with, or recovered from COVID-19 were included in the dataset. The repertoires were made available in a free public database intended to serve as a resource for research on the immune response to SARS-CoV-2. The samples were drawn from two sources: the first 160 participants of the ongoing ImmuneRACE study, and 950 to 1,500 subjects contributed by 6 global collaborators. The sample metadata nearly always contained a de-identified subject ID, COVID-19 status, age in years and sex. HLA class I and class II types, where available, came from metadata supplied by the sample provider rather than from assay-based typing.

In Seattle, one collaborating source enrolled patients while the infection was active and tracked those patients longitudinally over the course of disease. Each collaborating institution followed its own protocols to collect whole blood in K2EDTA tubes. For TCRbeta analysis, collaborators shipped samples as frozen whole blood, isolated PBMCs, or DNA extracted from either of those sample types. TCRbeta CDR3 regions were amplified from genomic DNA using the immunoSEQ Assay, a bias-controlled multiplex PCR. In the source study's methods: The number of nucleated cells in each sample was estimated from the amplification of reference gene primers within the assay. To quantify the absolute abundance of each unique TCRbeta CDR3 rearrangement, sequence reads were collapsed and filtered. For each sample, productive Simpson clonality was calculated as the square root of Simpson's diversity index across productive rearrangements. As stored in TCRdb, this immuneACCESS dataset retains in-frame rearrangements with V and J assigned. A fraction of the clones does not appear; measured against another copy, unresolved V genes explain less than half of the discrepancy, and the remainder lacks a known reason. Clone size and the V and J calls come from that table; the DNA yielded D and trimming. The sample data list about 200,000 clones, and 85% of these were observed just once. 2% to 3% of the sample is taken by the ten largest.

Comments on this clone: Its antigen remains unidentified. No much larger clone exists at a distance of one base, and base qualities are not known.

Overall study results and their limits: How much clinical and demographic metadata was included differed by source and by participant, and the metadata was provided uncurated.

The cysteine opens and the phenylalanine closes a CDR3 of 16 amino acids. Only CDR3 DNA remains: 48 bases, in frame from the first base. The germline V gene sets CDR1 to MGHRA and CDR2 to YSYEKL. Trimming accounts for 1 base at V and 0 bases at J, while the number of junction bases matched to no gene is 5. The rearranged chain carries TRBV4-1 and TRBJ1-1, and TRBD1 matches 7 of the central bases. The specimen was peripheral blood. The TCR sequence derives from a woman aged 70-85 years with COVID-19, enrolled during active disease. The bases read TGCGCCAGCAGCCAAGGATACAGGGGTGTGAACACTGAAGCTTTCTTT. The encoded protein is CASSQGYRGVNTEAFF.